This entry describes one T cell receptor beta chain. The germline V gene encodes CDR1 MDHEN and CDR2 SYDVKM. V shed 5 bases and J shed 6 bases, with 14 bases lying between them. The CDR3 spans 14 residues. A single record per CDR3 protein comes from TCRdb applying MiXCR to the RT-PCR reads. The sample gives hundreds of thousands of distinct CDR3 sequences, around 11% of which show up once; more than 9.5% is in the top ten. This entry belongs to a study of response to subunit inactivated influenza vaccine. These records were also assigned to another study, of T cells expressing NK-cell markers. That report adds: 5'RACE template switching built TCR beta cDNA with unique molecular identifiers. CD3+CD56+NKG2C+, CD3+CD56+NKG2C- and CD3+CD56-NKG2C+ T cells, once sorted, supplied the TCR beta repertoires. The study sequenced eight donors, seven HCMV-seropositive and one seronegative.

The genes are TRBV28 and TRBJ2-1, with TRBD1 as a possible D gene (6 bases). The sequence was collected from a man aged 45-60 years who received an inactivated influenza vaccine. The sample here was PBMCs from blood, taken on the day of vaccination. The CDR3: CASSPPGTLNEQFF. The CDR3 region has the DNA TGTGCCAGCAGTCCCCCCGGGACACTCAATGAGCAGTTCTTC.